The 6 T cell receptor beta chains reported below all come from one sample, sequenced in a study of blood T cell repertoires in COVID-19. The protocol was immunoSEQ multiplex PCR, while the TCRdb copy is restricted to in-frame clones and leaves out a portion. Of a few hundred thousand clones in the sample, roughly 80% are singletons; the top ten hold roughly 3.3%. Sequenced material: peripheral blood. The receptors were gathered from a woman aged 18-29 years with acute or convalescent COVID-19.

The V call is TRBV7-8, the J call TRBJ1-1, with 8 positions matching TRBD1. Germline V lookup: CDR1 SGHVS, CDR2 FQNEAQ. The CDR3 totals 16 residues. With V trimmed by 1 base and J by 5 bases, 9 bases remained unmatched. The CDR3 nucleotides are TGTGCCAGCAGCTTAGGGAGGGGCAGGGGGCGGACTGAAGCTTTCTTT. This sequence encodes CASSLGRGRGRTEAFF.

The chain employs TRBV5-4 and TRBJ1-1; possible D gene TRBD1, 6 bases. Trimming cost V 4 bases and J 0 bases, with 22 bases left between them. Per the germline V gene, CDR1 is SGHNT and CDR2 is YYREEE (reference sequence). The CDR3 runs to 18 residues. The DNA for the CDR3 is TGTGCCAGCAGCCTCGACAGGAGACAGGATTTTATGAACACTGAAGCTTTCTTT. Its protein product is CASSLDRRQDFMNTEAFF.

This clone was seen only a few times. The CDR3 nucleotides are TGTGCCAGCAGCCCCGGGGGAACAGCGATTAATTCACCCCTCCACTTT. This codes for CASSPGGTAINSPLHF. This chain connects TRBV7-9 to TRBJ1-6; the D gene is possibly TRBD1 (5 bases). The ends were cut back, 5 bases at V and 6 bases at J, with 17 bases in the middle. There are 16 residues in the CDR3. Germline CDR1 reads SEHNR; CDR2 reads FQNEAQ (reference sequence).

This chain joins TRBV6-1 and TRBJ2-1, with 12 bases that match TRBD2. The trim removed 3 bases at V and 0 bases at J, leaving 3 bases unmatched. CDR3 length: 17 amino acids. The germline V gene has CDR1 MNHNS and CDR2 SASEGT. The CDR3 sequence: CASSEGTSGFSYNEQFF. CDR3 nucleotides: TGTGCCAGCAGTGAGGGGACTAGCGGGTTCTCCTACAATGAGCAGTTCTTC.

The chain has TRBV7-9 and TRBJ1-1; 9 bases are a match to TRBD1. The CDR3 consists of 15 residues. Per the germline V gene, CDR1 is SEHNR and CDR2 is FQNEAQ (reference sequence). With V trimmed by 6 bases and J by 4 bases, 9 bases remained unmatched. Written as DNA, the CDR3 is TGTGCCAGCAGGGGGACAGGGCAGCCCCGCACTGAAGCTTTCTTT. It yields the protein CASRGTGQPRTEAFF.

The genes are TRBV5-1 and TRBJ1-4, with D possibly TRBD1 on 6 matching bases. Germline CDR1 reads SGHRS; CDR2 reads YFSETQ. This CDR3 is 14 amino acids long. V lost 4 bases to trimming and J lost 2 bases, with 9 bases between them. The CDR3 DNA sequence: TGCGCCAGCAGCGCGGACAGTACTAATGAAAAACTGTTTTTT. Protein product: CASSADSTNEKLFF.